In its sample, the clone carrying this TCR beta chain was seen a few times. Antigen unknown. J gave up 9 bases and V 3 bases, and 17 bases lay outside the gene matches. Germline V CDR1 and CDR2: MGHRA, YSYEKL. The CDR3 length is 16 residues. The data were obtained in a study of beta chain features in type 1 diabetes. The study reverse transcribed the entire isolated RNA, so it sequenced expressed TCRB transcripts. The assay was immunoSEQ multiplex PCR, and TCRdb's table has in-frame clones only and misses some. The data show some 660,000 clones, over 12% seen once. Regarding the study as a whole: HLA influence on TCRB rearrangement stayed unresolved here. The VDJ junctions of type 1 diabetes patients carried fewer insertions and more deletions. Patients showed naive, central memory and Treg TCRB repertoires that appeared more similar than those of healthy donors. Patients with Type 1 diabetes showed moderately but significantly shorter TCRB CDR3s in all four CD4+ subsets.

The V and J genes are TRBV4-1 and TRBJ2-7, with TRBD1 identical over 7 bases. Sample: naive CD4+ T cells from blood. The origin of this receptor is a man between 18 and 35 years old with type 1 diabetes. CDR3 loop: CASSHVPEDRPFVQYF. CDR3 coding DNA: TGCGCCAGCAGCCACGTCCCAGAGGACAGGCCGTTCGTGCAGTACTTC.